Shown below are 18 T cell receptor beta chains from a single sample sequenced in a study of shared clonotypes between healthy human individuals. Repertoires were generated with immunoSEQ multiplex PCR, while TCRdb's copy carries only in-frame clones and drops some. The table lists roughly 1,100,000 clones, approximately 68% of them singletons. Sequencing was carried out using memory CD4+ T cells sorted from blood. Noted subset: CD45RA-negative fraction. These receptors all stem from a man between 18 and 29 years old in good health.

This clone was seen only once. The chain carries TRBV4-3 and TRBJ2-7; D is ambiguous. The V gene lost 1 base and the J gene lost 2 bases, with 15 bases spanning the gap. CDR1 LGHNA and CDR2 YSLEER come from the germline V gene. The CDR3 totals 16 residues. This CDR3 is CASSQVYDNPTYEQYF. The CDR3 nucleotides read TGCGCCAGCAGCCAAGTATACGACAATCCTACCTACGAGCAGTACTTC.

For this clone: The identical CDR3 is also encoded by other nucleotide sequences in the sample. The chain uses TRBV18 and TRBJ1-2, with 7 bases that match TRBD1. The CDR3 is made up of 13 amino acids. V lost 2 bases, J lost 5 bases, and 2 bases stayed unmatched. Germline assignment: CDR1 KGHSH and CDR2 LQKENI. For the CDR3, the DNA is TGTGCCAGCTCACCAGACAGGGAGTATGGCTACACCTTC. Translated, it gives CASSPDREYGYTF.

The CDR3 DNA reads as TGTGCCAGCAGCTTAGCAGGGACAGGGGGCTACAATGAGCAGTTCTTC. Translation gives CASSLAGTGGYNEQFF. The chain combines TRBV11-1 with TRBJ2-1; 11 bases fit TRBD1. In germline, CDR1 is SGHAT, CDR2 FQDESV (reference sequence). V shed 0 bases, J shed 3 bases, and the junction held 1 base outside the gene matches. This CDR3 spans 16 amino acids.

V gene TRBV18 combines with J gene TRBJ1-6; 11 nucleotides match TRBD1. Germline CDR1 KGHSH, CDR2 LQKENI. CDR3 size: 16 residues. V lost 1 base and J lost 9; bases outside the gene matches: 5. Here the CDR3 DNA reads TGTGCCAGCTCACCACTTCCCGGGACAGGGGGTTCACCCCTCCACTTT. This encodes CASSPLPGTGGSPLHF. The full variable domain, in which reference TRBV18 and TRBJ1-6 provide the parts outside the CDR3, is NAGVMQNPRHLVRRRGQEARLRCSPMKGHSHVYWYRQLPEEGLKFMVYLQKENIIDESGMPKERFSAEFPKEGPSILRIQQVVRGDSAAYFCASSPLPGTGGSPLHFGNGTRLTVT.

The chain recombines TRBV5-4 with TRBJ1-3; D not certain. V gave up 0 bases and J gave up 1 base, with 5 bases separating them. CDR1 is SGHNT, CDR2 YYREEE, per germline (reference sequence). The CDR3 totals 14 residues. The CDR3 DNA reads as TGTGCCAGCAGCTTGGGGGAGTCTGGAAACACCATATATTTT. Amino acids: CASSLGESGNTIYF.

This chain uses TRBV29-1 with TRBJ1-1; TRBD1 matches 9 bases. This CDR3 contains 13 residues. Germline V lookup: CDR1 SQVTM, CDR2 ANQGSEA. J was trimmed by 4 bases and V by 7 bases; bases with no gene match: 7. CDR3 residues: CSGVTGGGTEAFF. CDR3 in DNA: TGCAGCGGTGTTACAGGGGGCGGCACTGAAGCTTTCTTT. The full variable domain, completed using reference TRBV29-1 and TRBJ1-1, is SAVISQKPSRDICQRGTSLTIQCQVDSQVTMMFWYRQQPGQSLTLIATANQGSEATYESGFVIDKFPISRPNLTFSTLTVSNMSPEDSSIYLCSGVTGGGTEAFFGQGTRLTVV.

V and J are TRBV18 and TRBJ2-6, with unresolved D. Trimming took off 4 bases at V and 2 bases at J, with 9 bases between the two ends. From germline, CDR1 is KGHSH and CDR2 LQKENI. The CDR3 loop spans 15 amino acids. The CDR3 is CASSQPNAGANVLTF. CDR3 sequence (DNA): TGTGCCAGCTCACAACCGAACGCTGGGGCCAACGTCCTGACTTTC.

This chain connects TRBV30 to TRBJ1-3; tentatively, D is TRBD1 (5 bases). The CDR3 has 14 residues. Germline assignment: CDR1 GTSNPN and CDR2 SVGIG (reference sequence). V lost 2 bases and J 2 bases, leaving 10 bases between the germline ends. CDR3 residues: CAWSRGGTGNTIYF. DNA for the CDR3: TGTGCCTGGAGTCGCGGGGGTACTGGAAACACCATATATTTT.

The table lists this clone with a count of one. The V and J genes are TRBV18 and TRBJ1-3; D remains unclear. Per the germline V gene, CDR1 is KGHSH and CDR2 is LQKENI. Trimming cost V 2 bases and J 2 bases, with 7 bases left between them. This CDR3 has 14 residues. CDR3 region: CASSPTDPGNTIYF. CDR3 bases: TGTGCCAGCTCACCAACGGACCCTGGAAACACCATATATTTT.

The chain uses TRBV4-3 and TRBJ1-5; no definite D call. The V end lost 0 bases, the J end lost 1 base, and 10 bases lay between the germline ends. Germline V gives CDR1 LGHNA, CDR2 YSLEER. The CDR3 totals 16 residues. The CDR3 loop reads CASSQDAGSSNQPQHF. The CDR3 bases are TGCGCCAGCAGCCAAGATGCGGGGTCAAGCAATCAGCCCCAGCATTTT.

The chain couples TRBV2 to TRBJ2-7; D may be TRBD2 (5 bases). This CDR3 has 11 residues. V was shortened by 6 bases and J by 7 bases, with 10 bases between the two germline ends. The germline gives CDR1 SNHLY, CDR2 FYNNEI. The CDR3 sequence: CASRISGEQYF. The CDR3 DNA reads as TGTGCCAGCAGAATTTCGGGGGAGCAGTACTTC. The full variable domain, rest sourced from reference TRBV2 and TRBJ2-7, is EPEVTQTPSHQVTQMGQEVILRCVPISNHLYFYWYRQILGQKVEFLVSFYNNEISEKSEIFDDQFSVERPDGSNFTLKIRSTKLEDSAMYFCASRISGEQYFGPGTRLTVT.

The V gene is TRBV5-4, the J gene TRBJ1-2, with D tentatively TRBD1 (6 bases). Germline V CDR1 and CDR2: SGHNT, YYREEE (reference sequence). The CDR3 covers 14 residues. V dropped 4 bases and J dropped 8 bases, with 18 bases sitting between them. The DNA for the CDR3 is TGTGCCAGCAGCCCCGGGACACATTATTCGGGCTACACCTTC. It translates to CASSPGTHYSGYTF.

The chain carries TRBV4-3 and TRBJ1-6; D gene uncertain. CDR3 length equals 13 residues. Germline V gene data show CDR1 as LGHNA and CDR2 as YSLEER. Trimming stripped 0 bases from V and 13 bases from J, with 10 bases between. The CDR3: CASSQESTSPLHF. In DNA, the CDR3 is TGCGCCAGCAGCCAAGAGTCGACATCCCCCCTCCACTTT.

This sequence joins TRBV30 and TRBJ2-3; tentatively, D is TRBD2 (7 bases). CDR1 and CDR2 (germline): GTSNPN, SVGIG (reference sequence). The ends were cut back, 7 bases at V and 0 bases at J, with 20 bases in the middle. This CDR3 contains 16 residues. The CDR3 nucleotides are TGTGCCTCGCACCTTTCCGGGGGGCCGAGCACAGATACGCAGTATTTT. This translates into CASHLSGGPSTDTQYF.

This clone has a count of ten or more. The chain links TRBV7-6 to TRBJ2-5; D is unresolved. CDR3 length: 11 residues. In germline, CDR1 is SGHVS, CDR2 FNYEAQ. Trimming shortened V by 5 bases and J by 5 bases, and 6 bases separated the two germline ends. The CDR3 DNA reads as TGTGCCAGCAGCCTCCTGGAGACCCAGTACTTC. It translates to CASSLLETQYF.

The chain recombines TRBV28 with TRBJ1-1; tentative D call: TRBD1 (5 bases). V lost 8 bases, J lost 1 base, and 17 bases lay in between. Germline-derived CDR1 and CDR2 are MDHEN and SYDVKM. CDR3 size: 15 residues. DNA for the CDR3: TGTGCCAGCGGAACCATCGGGGGAGGGAACACTGAAGCTTTCTTT. As protein: CASGTIGGGNTEAFF.

J is TRBJ2-1 and V is TRBV5-1, with unresolved D. The CDR3 totals 13 residues. The germline V and J ends were trimmed by 0 bases and 9 bases, with 10 bases remaining between them. Germline loops: CDR1 SGHRS, CDR2 YFSETQ. DNA of the CDR3: TGCGCCAGCAGCTTGGCCGTGCGGCCTGAGCAGTTCTTC. It is translated as CASSLAVRPEQFF.

The chain combines TRBV4-1 with TRBJ2-7; 7 bases agree with TRBD1. Per germline, CDR1 MGHRA and CDR2 YSYEKL. This CDR3 is built from 15 residues. The J segment lost 4 bases and the V segment lost 0 bases, leaving 6 bases of the junction unmatched. The CDR3 DNA sequence: TGCGCCAGCAGCCAAGAGACAGGGCGGTTTTACGAGCAGTACTTC. Residues: CASSQETGRFYEQYF.